This TCR beta chain originates from a study of blood T cell repertoires in COVID-19. The overall study: Specimens from acute and convalescent COVID-19 originated in the United States, Italy and Spain. Nucleic acid was either cDNA or gDNA, and it came from T cells, B-cell-depleted T cells, or PBMCs.

Germline V gene sequence: CDR1 SGHRS, CDR2 YFSETQ. The CDR3 is 14 residues long. V shed 6 bases and J shed 1 base, with 10 bases lying between them. In the original workflow: Counts of nucleated cells, estimated from reference gene primer amplification, were obtained. The protocol was immunoSEQ multiplex PCR, while the TCRdb copy is restricted to in-frame clones and leaves out a portion. The V and J calls and clone size are taken from that table; D and trimming were inferred from the DNA. The sample carries about 95,000 clones, 84% recorded once. This clonotype was sampled from a human donor in a cohort sampled during active COVID-19. Sequencing was carried out using peripheral blood. The V call is TRBV5-1, the J call TRBJ2-2; tentatively, D is TRBD1 (5 bases). The CDR3 is CASMDTMNTGELFF. CDR3 DNA: TGCGCCAGCATGGACACAATGAACACCGGGGAGCTGTTTTTT.